This T cell receptor beta chain was documented in a study of blood T cell repertoires in COVID-19. Generated by immunoSEQ multiplex PCR, the TCRdb table keeps only in-frame clones and is missing some. In the table there are about 160,000 clones, around 90% of which are singletons. The CDR3 sequence is 13 residues long. Germline V lookup: CDR1 MNHEY, CDR2 SVGEGT. Trimming at V came to 6 bases and at J to 8 bases, leaving 9 bases not matched to a gene. The rearrangement uses TRBV6-2 or TRBV6-3 and TRBJ1-2, with TRBD1 identical over 7 bases. The TCR originated in a woman aged 60-70 years with active or convalescent COVID-19. The sequenced material came from peripheral blood. The CDR3 loop reads CASSRQGIGGYTF. The CDR3 DNA reads as TGTGCCAGCAGCAGACAGGGCATCGGAGGCTACACCTTC.